The rows below give T cell receptor beta chains drawn from one sample of a study of cytomegalovirus exposure and HLA in healthy donors. The repertoire was sequenced with immunoSEQ multiplex PCR; TCRdb's copy has only in-frame clones and lacks some. The table has approximately 140,000 clones, about four fifths seen once. The sequenced material came from PBMCs. These receptors were taken from a man aged 45 to 65 in good health and CMV-seropositive. Both conserved end residues are part of each CDR3.

>TRBV28|TRBJ1-2
CASKFPGFYGYTF
>TRBV5-1|TRBJ2-1
CASSLRSGTGDNEQFF
>TRBV5-1|TRBJ2-7
CASSLSGTYEQYF
>TRBV7-2|TRBJ1-5
CASSFTRDQPQHF
>TRBV6-1|TRBJ2-1
CATGQGANYNEQFF
>TRBV7-9|TRBJ2-5
CASSFGTGPVYF
>TRBV13|TRBJ2-2
CASSLDGMNTGELFF
>TRBV5-1|TRBJ2-7
CASSLAASGPPPYEQYF
>TRBV11-2|TRBJ2-3
CASSPVGTGPDTQYF
>TRBV5-1|TRBJ2-2
CASSGGQNTGELFF
>TRBV5-1|TRBJ2-1
CASGDIYNEQFF
>TRBV19|TRBJ1-5
CASGEGLFQPQHF
>TRBV20-1|TRBJ2-1
CSARGVGAQFF
>TRBV28|TRBJ2-7
CASRTGMTYEQYF
>TRBV10-1|TRBJ2-1
CASSGTSPFNEQFF
>TRBV27|TRBJ2-5
CASSLTRQGAGETQYF